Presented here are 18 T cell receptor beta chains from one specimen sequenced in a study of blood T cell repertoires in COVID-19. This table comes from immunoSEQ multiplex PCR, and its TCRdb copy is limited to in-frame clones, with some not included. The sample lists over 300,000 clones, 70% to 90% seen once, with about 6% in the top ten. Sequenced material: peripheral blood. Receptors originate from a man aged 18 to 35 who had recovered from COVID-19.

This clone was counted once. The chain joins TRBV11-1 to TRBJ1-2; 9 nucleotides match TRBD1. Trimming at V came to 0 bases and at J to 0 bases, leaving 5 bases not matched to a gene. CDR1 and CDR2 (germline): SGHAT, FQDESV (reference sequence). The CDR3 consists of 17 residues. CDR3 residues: CASSLAGTGRANYGYTF. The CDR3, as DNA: TGTGCCAGCAGCTTAGCTGGGACAGGGCGAGCTAACTATGGCTACACCTTC.

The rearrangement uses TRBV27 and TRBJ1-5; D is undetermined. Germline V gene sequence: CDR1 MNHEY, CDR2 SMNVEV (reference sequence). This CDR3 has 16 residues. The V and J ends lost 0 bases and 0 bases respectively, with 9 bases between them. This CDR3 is CASSLSVPYSNQPQHF. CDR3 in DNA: TGTGCCAGCAGTTTATCCGTCCCTTATAGCAATCAGCCCCAGCATTTT.

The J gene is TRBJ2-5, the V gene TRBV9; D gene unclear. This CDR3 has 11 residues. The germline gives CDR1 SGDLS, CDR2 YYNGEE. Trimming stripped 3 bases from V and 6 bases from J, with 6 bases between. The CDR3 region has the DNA TGTGCCAGCAGCGAAGACAAGACCCAGTACTTC. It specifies CASSEDKTQYF.

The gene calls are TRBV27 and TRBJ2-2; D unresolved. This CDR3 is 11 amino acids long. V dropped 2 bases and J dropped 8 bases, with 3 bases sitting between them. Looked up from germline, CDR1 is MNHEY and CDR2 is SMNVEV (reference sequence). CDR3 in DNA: TGTGCCAGCAGTTTACCAGGGGAGCTGTTTTTT. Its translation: CASSLPGELFF.

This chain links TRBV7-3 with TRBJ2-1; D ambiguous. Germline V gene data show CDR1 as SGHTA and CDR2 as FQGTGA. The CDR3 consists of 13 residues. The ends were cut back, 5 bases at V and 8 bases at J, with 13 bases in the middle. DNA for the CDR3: TGTGCCAGCAGCCTCGGTTTATCGGATGAGCAGTTCTTC. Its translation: CASSLGLSDEQFF.

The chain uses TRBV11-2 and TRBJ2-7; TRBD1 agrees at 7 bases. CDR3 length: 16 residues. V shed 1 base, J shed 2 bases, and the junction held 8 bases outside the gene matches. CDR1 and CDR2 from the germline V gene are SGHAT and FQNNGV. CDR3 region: CASSLAAGTAAYEQYF. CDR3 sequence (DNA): TGTGCCAGCAGCTTAGCTGCAGGGACAGCAGCCTACGAGCAGTACTTC. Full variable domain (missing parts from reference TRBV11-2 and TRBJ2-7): EAGVAQSPRYKIIEKRQSVAFWCNPISGHATLYWYQQILGQGPKLLIQFQNNGVVDDSQLPKDRFSAERLKGVDSTLKIQPAKLEDSAVYLCASSLAAGTAAYEQYFGPGTRLTVT.

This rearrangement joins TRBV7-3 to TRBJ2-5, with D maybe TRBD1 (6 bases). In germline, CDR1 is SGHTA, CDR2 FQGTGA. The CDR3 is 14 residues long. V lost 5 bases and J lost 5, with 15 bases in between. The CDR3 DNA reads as TGTGCCAGCAGCCCCTCGGGCAGGGGTGAGACCCAGTACTTC. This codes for CASSPSGRGETQYF.

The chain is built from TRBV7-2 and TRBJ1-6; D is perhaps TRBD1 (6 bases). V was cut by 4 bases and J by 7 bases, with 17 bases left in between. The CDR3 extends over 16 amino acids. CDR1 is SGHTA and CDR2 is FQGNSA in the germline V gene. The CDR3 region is CASSSTPQGPNSPLHF. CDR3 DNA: TGTGCCAGCAGCTCAACCCCGCAGGGGCCGAATTCACCCCTCCACTTT.

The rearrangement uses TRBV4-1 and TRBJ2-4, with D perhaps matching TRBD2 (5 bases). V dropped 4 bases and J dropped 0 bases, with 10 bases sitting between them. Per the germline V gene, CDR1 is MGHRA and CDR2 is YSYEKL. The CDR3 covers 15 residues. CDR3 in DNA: TGCGCCAGCAGCCCAGGACTCCTAGCCAAAAACATTCAGTACTTC. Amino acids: CASSPGLLAKNIQYF.

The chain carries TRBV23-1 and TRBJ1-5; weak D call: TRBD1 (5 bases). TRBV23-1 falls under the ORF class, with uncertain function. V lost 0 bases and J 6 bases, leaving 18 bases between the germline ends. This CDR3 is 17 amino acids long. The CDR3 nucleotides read TGCGCCAGCAGTCAATCCTCGCAGGGCCCTGGTTGTCAGCCCCAGCATTTT. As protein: CASSQSSQGPGCQPQHF.

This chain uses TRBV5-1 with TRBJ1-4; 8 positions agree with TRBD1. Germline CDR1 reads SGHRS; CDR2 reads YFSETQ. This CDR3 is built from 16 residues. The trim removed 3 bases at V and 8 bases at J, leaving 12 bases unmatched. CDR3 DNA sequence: TGCGCCAGCAGCTGGGTAGCCGGGACAGGCCCAGAAAAACTGTTTTTT. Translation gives CASSWVAGTGPEKLFF.

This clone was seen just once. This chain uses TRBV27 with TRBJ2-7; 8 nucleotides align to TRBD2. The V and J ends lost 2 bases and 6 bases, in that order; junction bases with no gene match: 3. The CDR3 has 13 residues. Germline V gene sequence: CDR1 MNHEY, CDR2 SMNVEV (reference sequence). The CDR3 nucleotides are TGTGCCAGCAGTTTAGGCCGGGAGGGCGAGCAGTACTTC. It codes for CASSLGREGEQYF.

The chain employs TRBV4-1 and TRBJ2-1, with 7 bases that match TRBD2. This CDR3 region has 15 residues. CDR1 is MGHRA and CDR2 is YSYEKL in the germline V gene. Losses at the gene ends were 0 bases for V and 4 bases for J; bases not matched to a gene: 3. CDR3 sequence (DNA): TGCGCCAGCAGCCAAGAAGGGACTACTTACAATGAGCAGTTCTTC. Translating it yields CASSQEGTTYNEQFF.

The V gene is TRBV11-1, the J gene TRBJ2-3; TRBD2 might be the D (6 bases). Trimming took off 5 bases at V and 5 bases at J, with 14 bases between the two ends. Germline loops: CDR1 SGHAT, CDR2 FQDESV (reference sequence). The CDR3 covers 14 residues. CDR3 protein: CASSPRLEGDTQYF. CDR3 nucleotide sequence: TGTGCCAGCAGCCCCAGACTAGAGGGAGATACGCAGTATTTT.

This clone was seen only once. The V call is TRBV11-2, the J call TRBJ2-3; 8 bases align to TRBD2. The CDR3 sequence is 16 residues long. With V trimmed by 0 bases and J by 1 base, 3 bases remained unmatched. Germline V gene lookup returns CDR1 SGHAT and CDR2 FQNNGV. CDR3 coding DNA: TGTGCCAGCAGCTTAGATCTCGGGGGGGGCACAGATACGCAGTATTTT. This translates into CASSLDLGGGTDTQYF.

In nucleotides, the CDR3 is TGTGCCAGCGGCCTTGATTACCTCAGAAGCACAGATACGCAGTATTTT. Translating gives CASGLDYLRSTDTQYF. The chain links TRBV11-2 to TRBJ2-3; unclear D gene. V lost 8 bases, J lost 0 bases, and 18 bases lay in between. The CDR3 has 16 residues. The V gene's germline CDR1 is SGHAT and CDR2 FQNNGV.

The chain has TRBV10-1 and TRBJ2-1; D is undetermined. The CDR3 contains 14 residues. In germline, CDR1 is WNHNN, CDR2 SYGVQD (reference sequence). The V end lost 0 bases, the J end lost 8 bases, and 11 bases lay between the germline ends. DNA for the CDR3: TGCGCCAGCAGTGAGTCGAAGCCCTTCGATGAGCAGTTCTTC. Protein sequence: CASSESKPFDEQFF.

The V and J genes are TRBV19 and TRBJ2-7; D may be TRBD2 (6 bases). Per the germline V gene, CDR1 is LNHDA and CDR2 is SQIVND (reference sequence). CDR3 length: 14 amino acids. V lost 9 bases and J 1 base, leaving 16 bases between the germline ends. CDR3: CASSGRDGSYEQYF. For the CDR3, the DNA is TGTGCCAGCAGTGGGCGGGACGGATCCTACGAGCAGTACTTC.